Listed below are T cell receptor beta chains from one sample, sequenced in a study of blood T cell repertoires in COVID-19. Measured with immunoSEQ multiplex PCR; TCRdb has only the in-frame clones, and not every one. The table shows around 120,000 clones, with around 79% occurring only once. The sequenced sample consisted of peripheral blood. These receptors came from a man in his fifties with acute or convalescent COVID-19. The CDR3 runs from the conserved cysteine through the conserved F or W. Fields, in order: V gene, D gene, J gene, clone size, CDR3 protein, CDR3 DNA. A D gene is named only where the DNA matches it firmly. The listing skips clone size in some rows; elsewhere it reads once, few, many or a size class.

V: TRBV7-6
D: TRBD1
J: TRBJ1-1
size: few
CDR3: CASSPGGTANTEAFF
DNA: TGTGCCAGCAGCCCGGGGGGGACAGCGAACACTGAAGCTTTCTTT

V: TRBV7-3
D: TRBD1
J: TRBJ2-2
size: .
CDR3: CASSLAGTGNTGELFF
DNA: TGTGCCAGCAGCTTAGCGGGGACAGGGAACACCGGGGAGCTGTTTTTT

V: TRBV5-4
D: .
J: TRBJ1-3
size: .
CDR3: CASSRQGNTGNTIYF
DNA: TGTGCCAGCAGCAGGCAGGGGAATACTGGAAACACCATATATTTT

V: TRBV27
D: .
J: TRBJ1-1
size: .
CDR3: CASSSGQGYTEAFF
DNA: TGTGCCAGCAGTTCGGGGCAGGGGTACACTGAAGCTTTCTTT

V: TRBV7-8
D: .
J: TRBJ1-2
size: once
CDR3: CASSLVGGALNYGYTF
DNA: TGTGCCAGCAGCTTAGTGGGAGGGGCGCTTAACTATGGCTACACCTTC

V: TRBV27
D: .
J: TRBJ2-1
size: .
CDR3: CASSLQGPGANEQFF
DNA: TGTGCCAGCAGTTTACAAGGGCCAGGGGCCAATGAGCAGTTCTTC

V: TRBV12-3/TRBV12-4
D: .
J: TRBJ2-2
size: few
CDR3: CASSLGQHGELFF
DNA: TGTGCCAGCAGCCTTGGACAGCACGGGGAGCTGTTTTTT

V: TRBV2
D: .
J: TRBJ1-5
size: .
CDR3: CASTPGRHGQPQHF
DNA: TGTGCCAGCACCCCCGGGAGGCACGGTCAGCCCCAGCATTTT

V: TRBV4-1
D: TRBD1
J: TRBJ2-7
size: .
CDR3: CASSPGQGEYEQYF
DNA: TGCGCCAGCAGCCCGGGACAGGGCGAATACGAGCAGTACTTC

V: TRBV28
D: .
J: TRBJ2-6
size: once
CDR3: CASSPLSGAGANVLTF
DNA: TGTGCCAGCAGTCCCCTCTCAGGGGCTGGGGCCAACGTCCTGACTTTC

V: TRBV18
D: .
J: TRBJ1-5
size: once
CDR3: CASSQGGDQPQHF
DNA: TGTGCCAGCTCCCAGGGAGGTGATCAGCCCCAGCATTTT

V: TRBV13
D: TRBD1
J: TRBJ2-7
size: .
CDR3: CASSPRDRGTYEQYF
DNA: TGTGCCAGCAGCCCTCGGGACAGGGGGACCTACGAGCAGTACTTC

V: TRBV6-6
D: .
J: TRBJ2-1
size: .
CDR3: CASTRGVLQNEQFF
DNA: TGTGCCAGCACCCGCGGGGTTCTCCAGAATGAGCAGTTCTTC

V: TRBV5-1
D: .
J: TRBJ2-5
size: .
CDR3: CASRQLDTQETQYF
DNA: TGCGCCAGCAGACAACTAGACACCCAAGAGACCCAGTACTTC

V: TRBV7-9
D: .
J: TRBJ1-6
size: .
CDR3: CASSPLQGDNSPLHF
DNA: TGTGCCAGCAGCCCCCTGCAGGGTGATAATTCACCCCTCCACTTT

V: TRBV27
D: TRBD1
J: TRBJ1-5
size: .
CDR3: CASRRTGVSNQPQHF
DNA: TGTGCCAGCAGACGGACAGGAGTTAGCAATCAGCCCCAGCATTTT

V: TRBV7-8
D: .
J: TRBJ1-5
size: .
CDR3: CASSLGRVQPQHF
DNA: TGTGCCAGCAGCTTAGGCAGGGTTCAGCCCCAGCATTTT

V: TRBV7-3
D: .
J: TRBJ1-1
size: .
CDR3: CARAQYGEAFF
DNA: TGTGCCAGAGCACAGTACGGCGAAGCTTTCTTT

V: TRBV11-2
D: TRBD1
J: TRBJ1-3
size: .
CDR3: CASSSMDRTFSGNTIYF
DNA: TGTGCCAGCAGCTCAATGGACAGGACCTTCTCTGGAAACACCATATATTTT

V: TRBV5-1
D: .
J: TRBJ2-3
size: .
CDR3: CASSLGSLEDTQYF
DNA: TGCGCCAGCAGCTTGGGCAGCCTAGAGGATACGCAGTATTTT

V: TRBV14
D: .
J: TRBJ1-4
size: .
CDR3: CASSPRRGGAEKLFF
DNA: TGTGCCAGCAGCCCAAGACGGGGGGGTGCTGAAAAACTGTTTTTT

V: TRBV7-9
D: .
J: TRBJ2-7
size: few
CDR3: CASSSQNYEQYF
DNA: TGTGCCAGCAGCTCTCAGAACTACGAGCAGTACTTC

V: TRBV7-2
D: .
J: TRBJ2-6
size: .
CDR3: CASAPGRPGANVLTF
DNA: TGTGCCAGCGCCCCGGGAAGACCTGGGGCCAACGTCCTGACTTTC

V: TRBV9
D: .
J: TRBJ2-2
size: .
CDR3: CASSVESENTGELFF
DNA: TGTGCCAGCAGCGTAGAGTCAGAGAACACCGGGGAGCTGTTTTTT

V: TRBV2
D: TRBD2
J: TRBJ2-7
size: few
CDR3: CASIGLATGGDNEQYF
DNA: TGTGCCAGCATTGGACTAGCGACCGGAGGAGACAACGAGCAGTACTTC

V: TRBV18
D: TRBD1
J: TRBJ2-2
size: .
CDR3: CASSPQDREVPGELFF
DNA: TGTGCCAGCTCACCTCAGGACAGGGAAGTTCCCGGGGAGCTGTTTTTT

V: TRBV2
D: .
J: TRBJ1-2
size: once
CDR3: CASRPDSHYGYTF
DNA: TGTGCCAGCAGACCCGACAGTCACTATGGCTACACCTTC

V: TRBV5-6
D: TRBD2
J: TRBJ2-5
size: .
CDR3: CASSLAGGPETQYF
DNA: TGTGCCAGCAGCCTAGCGGGGGGGCCGGAGACCCAGTACTTC

V: TRBV3-1/TRBV3-2
D: .
J: TRBJ2-5
size: once
CDR3: CASSQEANRPETQYF
DNA: TGTGCCAGCAGCCAAGAAGCGAACCGACCCGAGACCCAGTACTTC

V: TRBV20-1
D: .
J: TRBJ2-7
size: .
CDR3: CSASTGKKRYEQYF
DNA: TGCAGTGCTAGTACAGGGAAAAAGAGGTACGAGCAGTACTTC

V: TRBV30
D: TRBD1
J: TRBJ1-5
size: .
CDR3: CAWRGQGLNQPQHF
DNA: TGTGCCTGGAGGGGACAGGGCCTCAATCAGCCCCAGCATTTT

V: TRBV4-2
D: TRBD2
J: TRBJ2-1
size: .
CDR3: CASSQDNRAGTSVYNEQFF
DNA: TGTGCCAGCAGCCAAGACAATAGGGCCGGGACTAGCGTCTACAATGAGCAGTTCTTC

V: TRBV12-3/TRBV12-4
D: .
J: TRBJ1-2
size: .
CDR3: CASSLDRSNGYTF
DNA: TGTGCCAGCAGTCTCGACAGGAGCAATGGCTACACCTTC

V: TRBV5-1
D: TRBD1
J: TRBJ1-2
size: once
CDR3: CASSAGQGGYGYTF
DNA: TGCGCCAGCAGCGCGGGACAGGGTGGCTATGGCTACACCTTC

V: TRBV4-1
D: TRBD2
J: TRBJ2-5
size: .
CDR3: CASSQDSGAGETQYF
DNA: TGCGCCAGCAGCCAAGATAGCGGGGCAGGGGAGACCCAGTACTTC

V: TRBV18
D: .
J: TRBJ2-3
size: .
CDR3: CASSYSSTDTQYF
DNA: TGTGCCAGCTCGTATTCTAGCACAGATACGCAGTATTTT

V: TRBV9
D: TRBD1
J: TRBJ2-2
size: .
CDR3: CASSARDSTGELFF
DNA: TGTGCCAGCAGCGCCCGGGACAGCACCGGGGAGCTGTTTTTT

V: TRBV7-2
D: .
J: TRBJ2-1
size: .
CDR3: CASSAAGTYEQFF
DNA: TGTGCCAGCAGCGCCGCCGGGACTTATGAGCAGTTCTTC

V: TRBV5-4
D: TRBD2
J: TRBJ2-2
size: .
CDR3: CASSFGTSGVTGELFF
DNA: TGTGCCAGCAGCTTCGGGACTAGCGGGGTAACCGGGGAGCTGTTTTTT

V: TRBV5-6
D: .
J: TRBJ2-7
size: .
CDR3: CASSLLGQESYEQYF
DNA: TGTGCCAGCAGCTTGTTGGGCCAGGAATCCTACGAGCAGTACTTC

V: TRBV5-1
D: TRBD1
J: TRBJ1-6
size: .
CDR3: CASSDRDLSPLHF
DNA: TGCGCCAGCAGTGACAGGGACTTATCACCCCTCCACTTT

V: TRBV28
D: .
J: TRBJ2-3
size: .
CDR3: CASTAAGAGRTDTQYF
DNA: TGTGCCAGCACCGCCGCTGGGGCGGGAAGGACCGATACGCAGTATTTT

V: TRBV19
D: TRBD1
J: TRBJ1-1
size: .
CDR3: CASSPSRQGSTEAFF
DNA: TGTGCCAGTAGTCCGAGTCGACAGGGATCCACTGAAGCTTTCTTT

V: TRBV9
D: TRBD1
J: TRBJ1-1
size: .
CDR3: CASSQGQGGTEAFF
DNA: TGTGCCAGCAGTCAAGGACAGGGGGGGACTGAAGCTTTCTTT

V: TRBV28
D: TRBD2
J: TRBJ2-1
size: .
CDR3: CASSLNSGRSGEQFF
DNA: TGTGCCAGCAGTTTGAATAGCGGGAGGAGTGGTGAGCAGTTCTTC

V: TRBV6-5
D: TRBD2
J: TRBJ2-7
size: few
CDR3: CASNSGSYEQYF
DNA: TGTGCCAGCAATAGCGGGAGTTACGAGCAGTACTTC

V: TRBV4-1
D: TRBD1
J: TRBJ1-3
size: .
CDR3: CASSRDRASGNTIYF
DNA: TGCGCCAGCAGCCGGGACAGAGCCTCTGGAAACACCATATATTTT

V: TRBV4-1
D: .
J: TRBJ1-6
size: .
CDR3: CASSPGGGADSPLHF
DNA: TGCGCCAGCAGCCCAGGTGGGGGGGCTGATTCACCCCTCCACTTT